This T cell receptor (beta chain) is drawn from a study of T cells in narcolepsy. Trimming took off 4 bases at V and 6 bases at J, with 19 bases between the two ends. The CDR3 loop spans 15 amino acids. CDR1 is LGHNA, CDR2 YNFKEQ, per germline. Produced via immunoSEQ multiplex PCR; TCRdb's table is partial and in-frame only. The data contain some 30,000 clones, about nine tenths of them singletons. The material sequenced was CD45RA- memory CD4+ T cells from PBMCs. This sequence originates from a human donor with narcolepsy. The chain is built from TRBV4-2 and TRBJ2-7, with D possibly TRBD1 on 7 matching bases. CDR3 DNA: TGTGCCAGCAGCCTGGAGGGGGCTAGTCGGGGCGAGCAGTACTTC. This gives the protein CASSLEGASRGEQYF.